This passage covers 22 T cell receptor beta chains from one sample sequenced in a study of T cell responses to AZD1222 COVID-19 vaccine. The protocol was immunoSEQ multiplex PCR, while the TCRdb copy is restricted to in-frame clones and leaves out a portion. The repertoire includes approximately 140,000 clones, roughly nine tenths of them detected once, and approximately 3.8% sits in the top ten. The sequenced sample was peripheral blood, obtained 28 days after the second AZD1222 dose. These receptors were taken from an adult who received the AZD1222 COVID-19 vaccine.

Here the CDR3 reads CASSFLFNSPLHF. The DNA of the CDR3 is TGTGCCAGCAGCTTCTTGTTTAATTCACCCCTCCACTTT. The genes are TRBV7-3 and TRBJ1-6; D not resolved. CDR1 is SGHTA and CDR2 is FQGTGA in the germline V gene. CDR3 length: 13 amino acids. The V and J ends lost 3 bases and 6 bases respectively, with 6 bases between them. The whole variable domain, remainder taken from reference TRBV7-3 and TRBJ1-6, is GAGVSQTPSNKVTEKGKYVELRCDPISGHTALYWYRQSLGQGPEFLIYFQGTGAADDSGLPNDRFFAVRPEGSVSTLKIQRTERGDSAVYLCASSFLFNSPLHFGNGTRLTVT.

The chain is built from TRBV4-3 and TRBJ1-1; D unclear. Germline CDR1 is LGHNA and CDR2 is YSLEER. The CDR3 totals 12 residues. V was cut by 0 bases and J by 2 bases, with 1 base left in between. The CDR3 sequence is CASSQDNTEAFF. For the CDR3, the DNA is TGCGCCAGCAGCCAAGACAACACTGAAGCTTTCTTT.

This chain links TRBV6-5 with TRBJ2-1; D unresolved. In germline, CDR1 is MNHEY, CDR2 SVGAGI. CDR3 size: 15 residues. V was cut by 4 bases and J by 0 bases, with 10 bases left in between. The CDR3 region is CASSFFATSYNEQFF. The CDR3 bases are TGTGCCAGCAGTTTCTTTGCAACCTCCTACAATGAGCAGTTCTTC.

The V gene is TRBV4-3, the J gene TRBJ2-7, with a possible D match to TRBD2 (6 bases). The germline gives CDR1 LGHNA, CDR2 YSLEER. The V and J ends lost 3 bases and 3 bases respectively, with 18 bases between them. The CDR3 runs to 16 residues. Here the CDR3 DNA reads TGCGCCAGCAGCCAGGAACCGACTAGAAGAGACTACGAGCAGTACTTC. It translates to CASSQEPTRRDYEQYF.

The chain uses TRBV24-1 and TRBJ2-1, with TRBD2 as a possible D gene (5 bases). Germline assignment: CDR1 KGHDR and CDR2 SFDVKD. This CDR3 has 12 amino acids. V shed 9 bases and J shed 5 bases, with 10 bases lying between them. CDR3 amino acids: CATEGQNNEQFF. In nucleotides, the CDR3 is TGTGCCACCGAGGGTCAAAACAATGAGCAGTTCTTC.

The V call is TRBV4-2, the J call TRBJ2-7; D possibly matches TRBD1 or TRBD2 (5 bases each). V was trimmed by 3 bases and J by 9 bases, leaving 18 bases between them. The CDR3 totals 14 residues. Germline V gene sequence: CDR1 LGHNA, CDR2 YNFKEQ. The CDR3 protein is CASSQAGTLEGQYF. CDR3 bases: TGTGCCAGCAGCCAGGCCGGGACGTTAGAGGGGCAGTACTTC.

V and J are TRBV18 and TRBJ1-6; the match to TRBD1 covers 7 bases. V shed 2 bases, J shed 6 bases, and the junction held 1 base outside the gene matches. The germline gives CDR1 KGHSH, CDR2 LQKENI. The CDR3 consists of 14 residues. CDR3 nucleotides: TGTGCCAGCTCACCAGACAGGGCTAATTCACCCCTCCACTTT. Its protein is CASSPDRANSPLHF.

This chain joins TRBV9 and TRBJ2-2; 9 positions agree with TRBD2. Germline-derived CDR1 and CDR2 are SGDLS and YYNGEE. The ends lost 1 base at V and 2 bases at J; junction bases unmatched: 9. The CDR3 spans 18 residues. The CDR3 DNA reads as TGTGCCAGCAGCGTAAATGGCGCGGGAGGGCCTAACACCGGGGAGCTGTTTTTT. It codes for CASSVNGAGGPNTGELFF.

The gene calls are TRBV20-1 and TRBJ2-5; D is perhaps TRBD1 (5 bases). Per germline, CDR1 DFQATT and CDR2 SNEGSKA (reference sequence). There are 11 residues in the CDR3. The V and J ends lost 3 bases and 4 bases respectively, with 6 bases between them. As DNA, the CDR3 is TGCAGTGCTAGGACAGTAGAGACCCAGTACTTC. It codes for CSARTVETQYF.

This clone was observed a single time. CDR3 DNA sequence: TGTGCCAGCAGGGACAGGGGTTCGGCAGATACGCAGTATTTT. Amino acid sequence: CASRDRGSADTQYF. The V call is TRBV2, the J call TRBJ2-3; TRBD1 agrees at 9 bases. Germline V gives CDR1 SNHLY, CDR2 FYNNEI. Unmatched junction bases numbered 5, after V lost 6 bases and J lost 4 bases. The CDR3 spans 14 residues.

The chain employs TRBV7-2 and TRBJ1-5, with unresolved D. The CDR3 is 14 residues long. Germline assignment: CDR1 SGHTA and CDR2 FQGNSA. V was trimmed by 1 base and J by 4 bases, leaving 8 bases between them. The CDR3 coding sequence is TGTGCCAGCAGCTTAGATCGCGGAAATCAGCCCCAGCATTTT. Translation: CASSLDRGNQPQHF.

This chain connects TRBV5-6 to TRBJ1-2; no firm D call. Germline CDR1 is SGHDT and CDR2 is YYEEEE. This CDR3 contains 15 residues. Trimming removed 5 bases at V and 1 base at J, with 15 bases between. Written as DNA, the CDR3 is TGTGCCAGCAGTTCGGTGGAGAGCTTTAACTATGGCTACACCTTC. Its translation is CASSSVESFNYGYTF.

The chain couples TRBV7-7 to TRBJ2-5; no reliable D call. V dropped 5 bases and J dropped 5 bases, with 9 bases sitting between them. CDR1 and CDR2 from the germline V gene are SSHAT and FNYEAQ (reference sequence). The CDR3 has 12 amino acids. CDR3 in amino acids: CASSRLGETQYF. CDR3 DNA: TGTGCCAGCAGCCGATTGGGGGAGACCCAGTACTTC.

The genes are TRBV5-6 and TRBJ1-1; D gene unclear. The ends were cut back, 5 bases at V and 1 base at J, with 12 bases in the middle. This CDR3 contains 14 residues. Per the germline V gene, CDR1 is SGHDT and CDR2 is YYEEEE. The CDR3 spells CASRKKLGNTEAFF. The CDR3 DNA is TGTGCCAGCAGGAAAAAACTGGGGAACACTGAAGCTTTCTTT.

J is TRBJ1-5 and V is TRBV2, with 9 bases lining up with TRBD1. CDR1 SNHLY and CDR2 FYNNEI come from the germline V gene. This CDR3 has 14 residues. The J segment lost 5 bases and the V segment lost 5 bases, leaving 4 bases of the junction unmatched. This chain's CDR3 is CASSRQGEDQPQHF. In DNA, the CDR3 is TGTGCCAGCAGTAGACAGGGGGAGGATCAGCCCCAGCATTTT.

The J gene is TRBJ1-3, the V gene TRBV3-1 (or the pseudogene TRBV3-2); TRBD1 matches 7 bases. Trimming at V came to 4 bases and at J to 4 bases, leaving 4 bases not matched to a gene. The CDR3 is 14 amino acids. Germline CDR1 and CDR2: LGHDT and YNNKEL (reference sequence). The CDR3 coding sequence is TGTGCCAGCAGCCCCGGACAGGCAGGAAACACCATATATTTT. Protein sequence: CASSPGQAGNTIYF.

This sequence joins TRBV27 and TRBJ1-2, with D perhaps TRBD1 (5 bases). V was shortened by 0 bases and J by 8 bases, with 10 bases between the two germline ends. Germline V gene sequence: CDR1 MNHEY, CDR2 SMNVEV (reference sequence). This CDR3 spans 13 amino acids. The DNA for the CDR3 is TGTGCCAGCAGTTTATCGGGGGTGGGCGGCTACACCTTC. Amino acids: CASSLSGVGGYTF.

Comment on this clone: One junction end disagrees with the germline gene, perhaps due to a read error. The chain carries TRBV6-2 or TRBV6-3 and TRBJ1-5; TRBD1 aligns across 7 bases. Germline CDR1 is MNHEY and CDR2 is SVGEGT. The CDR3 is made up of 15 amino acids. This chain's CDR3 is CASGYYRGGGQPQHF. The CDR3 bases are TGTGCCAGCGGTTACTACAGGGGTGGAGGGCAGCCCCAGCATTTT.

The V gene is TRBV18, the J gene TRBJ1-1; TRBD1 might be the D (5 bases). The germline V gene has CDR1 KGHSH and CDR2 LQKENI. V was trimmed by 3 bases and J by 6 bases, leaving 17 bases between them. CDR3 length equals 15 residues. CDR3 in amino acids: CASSPTGQGEAEAFF. In DNA, the CDR3 is TGTGCCAGCTCACCTACCGGACAAGGAGAGGCTGAAGCTTTCTTT.

J is TRBJ2-7 and V is TRBV15; D possibly uses TRBD1 or TRBD2 (5 bases each). The CDR3 sequence is 15 residues long. V lost 6 bases, J lost 3 bases, and 18 bases lay in between. Germline CDR1 LNHNV, CDR2 YYDKDF (reference sequence). CDR3 amino acids: CATSPLRDGIYEQYF. CDR3 in DNA: TGTGCCACCAGTCCTCTCCGGGACGGAATCTACGAGCAGTACTTC.

The CDR3 sequence is CASSFRSNQPQHF. Here the CDR3 DNA reads TGTGCCAGCAGCTTTAGGAGCAATCAGCCCCAGCATTTT. The chain employs TRBV11-2 and TRBJ1-5; D call uncertain. There are 13 residues in the CDR3. Deletions cut 3 bases from V and 1 base from J, with 4 bases between. Per germline, CDR1 SGHAT and CDR2 FQNNGV. Full variable domain (remainder filled in from reference TRBV11-2 and TRBJ1-5): EAGVAQSPRYKIIEKRQSVAFWCNPISGHATLYWYQQILGQGPKLLIQFQNNGVVDDSQLPKDRFSAERLKGVDSTLKIQPAKLEDSAVYLCASSFRSNQPQHFGDGTRLSIL.

The chain is built from TRBV3-1 (or the pseudogene TRBV3-2) and TRBJ1-5, with D hard to call. The CDR3 runs to 12 residues. The V end was cut by 3 bases, the J end by 11 bases, with 11 bases between. The germline V gene encodes CDR1 LGHDT and CDR2 YNNKEL (reference sequence). CDR3: CASSQGSASQHF. The CDR3 DNA follows: TGTGCCAGCAGCCAGGGGTCCGCGTCCCAGCATTTT.